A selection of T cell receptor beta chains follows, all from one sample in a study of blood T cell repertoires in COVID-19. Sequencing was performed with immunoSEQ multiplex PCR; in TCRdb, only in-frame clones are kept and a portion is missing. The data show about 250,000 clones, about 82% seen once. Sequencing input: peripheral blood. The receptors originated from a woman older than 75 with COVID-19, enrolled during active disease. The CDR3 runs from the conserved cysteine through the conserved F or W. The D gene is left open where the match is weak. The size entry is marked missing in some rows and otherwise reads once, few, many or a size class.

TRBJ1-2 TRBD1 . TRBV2 TGTGCCAGCAGATCAGGGGGCGCGGGCTACACCTTC CASRSGGAGYTF
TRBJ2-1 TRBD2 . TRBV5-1 TGCGCCAGCAGCCCGGCACTAGCGGGTTTCTACAATGAGCAGTTCTTC CASSPALAGFYNEQFF
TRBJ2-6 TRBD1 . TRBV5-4 TGTGCCAGCAGCTTAGGGGACAGGGGTAACTCTGGGGCCAACGTCCTGACTTTC CASSLGDRGNSGANVLTF
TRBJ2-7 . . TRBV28 TGTGCCAGCAGTTTATGGGACAGAACAGCGCCTTCCTACGAGCAGTACTTC CASSLWDRTAPSYEQYF
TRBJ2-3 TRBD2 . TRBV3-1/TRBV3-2 TGTGCCAGCAGTCTTCCGGGACTAGCGTCTAGCACAGATACGCAGTATTTT CASSLPGLASSTDTQYF
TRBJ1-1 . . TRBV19 TGTGCCAGTAGTTGGGTAGGGCGGGATGAAGCTTTCTTT CASSWVGRDEAFF
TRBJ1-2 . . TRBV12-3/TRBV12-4 TGTGCCAGCAGTTTAGACCTCGGCTATGGCTACACCTTC CASSLDLGYGYTF
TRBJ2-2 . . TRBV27 TGTGCCAGCAGTTTAGGGGGAAATCGGGGGTATGTGAACACCGGGGAGCTGTTTTTT CASSLGGNRGYVNTGELFF
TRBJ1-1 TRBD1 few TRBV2 TGTGCCAGCAGTCCTCAGGGGGTGCGGAACACTGAAGCTTTCTTT CASSPQGVRNTEAFF
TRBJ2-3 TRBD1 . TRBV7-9 TGTGCCAGCAGCACTCAGGGGGCAGAGTATTTT CASSTQGAEYF
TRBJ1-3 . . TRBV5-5 TGTGCCAGCAGCTTTTCAACAGACTCTGGAAACACCATATATTTT CASSFSTDSGNTIYF
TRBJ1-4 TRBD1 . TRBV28 TGTGCCAGCAGTTTCCCCCTCCTCGGACAGGGGCAGACTAATGAAAAACTGTTTTTT CASSFPLLGQGQTNEKLFF
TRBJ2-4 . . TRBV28 TGTGCCAGCAGTATAAATAGCGGACTAGCCAAAAACATTCAGTACTTC CASSINSGLAKNIQYF
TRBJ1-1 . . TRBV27 TGTGCCAGCAGTTGGGGTACAGGGAACACTGAAGCTTTCTTT CASSWGTGNTEAFF
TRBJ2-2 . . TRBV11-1 TGTGCCAGCAGCTTAGGGTGGCCCGGGGAGCTGTTTTTT CASSLGWPGELFF
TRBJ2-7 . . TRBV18 TGTGCCAGCTCTCAGGGACAAGGGTCGGACGAGCAGTACTTC CASSQGQGSDEQYF
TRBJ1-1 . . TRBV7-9 TGTGCCAGCAGCTTAGGGGCCCAGAACACTGAAGCTTTCTTT CASSLGAQNTEAFF
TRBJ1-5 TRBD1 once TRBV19 TGTGCCAGTAGTCCGACAGGGGTTAGCAATCAGCCCCAGCATTTT CASSPTGVSNQPQHF
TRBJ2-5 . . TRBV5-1 TGCGCCAGCAGCTTGAAGGGGTCGGAGACCCAGTACTTC CASSLKGSETQYF
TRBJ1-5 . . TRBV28 TGTGCCAGCACCACCTCGGGTTATCGTCCCCAGCATTTT CASTTSGYRPQHF
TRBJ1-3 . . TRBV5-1 TGCGCCAGCAGCTTGGCCTTGGGAAACACCATATATTTT CASSLALGNTIYF
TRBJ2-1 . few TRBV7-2 TGTGCCAGCAGCTTAGGCAGGGACTACAATGAGCAGTTCTTC CASSLGRDYNEQFF
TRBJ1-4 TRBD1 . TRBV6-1 TGTGCCAGCAGTGAGAAGGGGGCCGATGAAAAACTGTTTTTT CASSEKGADEKLFF
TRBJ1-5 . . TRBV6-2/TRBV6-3 TGTGCCAGCAGTTACCCGGTTGACAATCAGCCCCAGCATTTT CASSYPVDNQPQHF
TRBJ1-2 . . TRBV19 TGTGCCAGTACTGTGGCGGGACTAAACTATGGCTACACCTTC CASTVAGLNYGYTF
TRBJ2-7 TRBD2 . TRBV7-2 TGTGCCAGCAGCAGCACTAGCGGAGCTTTCGGGGAGCAGTACTTC CASSSTSGAFGEQYF
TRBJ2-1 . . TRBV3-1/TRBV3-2 TGTGCCAGCAGCCAAGCCGGTTATGAGCAGTTCTTC CASSQAGYEQFF
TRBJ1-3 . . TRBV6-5 TGTGCCAGCAGTCCCCTCGGCTCTGGAAACACCATATATTTT CASSPLGSGNTIYF
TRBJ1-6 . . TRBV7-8 TGTGCCAGCAGCTTAGCGGGGTCAGGGGTAAATTCACCCCTCCACTTT CASSLAGSGVNSPLHF
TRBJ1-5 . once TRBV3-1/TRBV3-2 TGTGCCAGCAGCCAGGGCCTCGGCCGCCAGCATTTT CASSQGLGRQHF
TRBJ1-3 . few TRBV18 TGTGCCAGCTCGGCTGGCGGGGACTCTGGAAACACCATATATTTT CASSAGGDSGNTIYF
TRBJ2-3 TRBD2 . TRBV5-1 TGCGCCAGCAGCGTTAGCTCTAGCGGGGGGTCCCAAGATACGCAGTATTTT CASSVSSSGGSQDTQYF
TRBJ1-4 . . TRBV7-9 TGTGCCAGCAGCTTAGAGACCGGAGCTAATGAAAAACTGTTTTTT CASSLETGANEKLFF
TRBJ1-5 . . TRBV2 TGTGCCAGCAACGAGGGGGGGCCGCTTCCGCCCCAGCATTTT CASNEGGPLPPQHF
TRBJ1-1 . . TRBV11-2 TGTGCCAGCAGCCTCGACAGGTCCACTGAAGCTTTCTTT CASSLDRSTEAFF
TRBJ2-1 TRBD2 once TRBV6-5 TGTGCCAGCAGCCCCCGGACGGGGACTAGAAATGAGCAGTTCTTC CASSPRTGTRNEQFF
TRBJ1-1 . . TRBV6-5 TGTGCCAGCAGGACCGGGGTTACCACTGAAGCTTTCTTT CASRTGVTTEAFF
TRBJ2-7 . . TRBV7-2 TGTGCCAGCAGCTTAGGAACCAAGGCAGGGGCCATCGAGCAGTACTTC CASSLGTKAGAIEQYF
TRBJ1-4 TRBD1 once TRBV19 TGTGCCAGTGTTGGGGGACAGACAAGAAAACTGTTTTTT CASVGGQTRKLFF
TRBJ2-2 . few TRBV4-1 TGCGCCAGCAGCCAATTCCTGGCGGGGTGGGGGACAGAGCTCACCGGGGAGCTGTTTTTT CASSQFLAGWGTELTGELFF
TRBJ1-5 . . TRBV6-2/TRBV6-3 TGTGCCAGCAGTTACGACCCGGGTACAGGGAGGGATTTTGGTACCAATCAGCCCCAGCATTTT CASSYDPGTGRDFGTNQPQHF
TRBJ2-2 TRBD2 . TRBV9 TGTGCCAACAGCGGGCTAGCGGGGGGAACCGGGGAGCTGTTTTTT CANSGLAGGTGELFF
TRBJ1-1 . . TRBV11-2 TGTGCCAGCAGCCCCCCGACAGGTTTGAACACTGAAGCTTTCTTT CASSPPTGLNTEAFF
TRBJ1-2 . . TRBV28 TGTGCCAGCAGCCGCAATGTGGGGGCAGGCTATGGCTACACCTTC CASSRNVGAGYGYTF
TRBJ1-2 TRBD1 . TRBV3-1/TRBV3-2 TGTGCCAGCAGCCAGAGCTCCCCTCAGGGGGTTAATGGCTACACCTTC CASSQSSPQGVNGYTF
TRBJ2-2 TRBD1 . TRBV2 TGTGCCAGCCAGGACAGGGTCAACACCGGGGAGCTGTTTTTT CASQDRVNTGELFF
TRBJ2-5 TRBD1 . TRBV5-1 TGCGCCAGCAGCATGGACAGGACCGAGACCCAGTACTTC CASSMDRTETQYF